The 14 T cell receptor beta chains listed next were all sequenced from one sample in a study of human T cells and chemical hapten exposure. Time point indicated: patch test 1, 2 weeks after DPC sensitization. Described treatment: therapeutic diphenylcyclopropenone sensitization with weekly scalp DPC. TCRdb reprocessed the RACE reads with MiXCR, giving one entry per CDR3 protein. Here the sample spans 180,000 or so distinct CDR3 sequences, roughly 15% being singletons. The material sequenced was whole blood, taken in connection with sensitization to the hapten diphenylcyclopropenone (DPC). Every receptor here comes from a woman aged 25 to 39 with alopecia areata. Some clones in this sample may be carry-over from other donors' samples.

V and J are TRBV12-3 or TRBV12-4 and TRBJ1-1; TRBD1 is a possible D gene (5 bases). Trimming stripped 3 bases from V and 0 bases from J, with 8 bases between. CDR3 size: 14 residues. The CDR3 sequence: CASSFSGMNTEAFF. Written as DNA, the CDR3 is TGTGCCAGCAGTTTTTCAGGGATGAACACTGAAGCTTTCTTT.

This clonotype was detected a few times. The J gene is TRBJ1-6, the V gene TRBV18, with 8 bases matching TRBD1. The CDR3 covers 15 residues. Germline CDR1 KGHSH, CDR2 LQKENI. The trim removed 3 bases at V and 8 bases at J, leaving 6 bases unmatched. As DNA, the CDR3 is TGTGCCAGCTCACCGATCGGACAGGGTTATTCACCCCTCCACTTT. Protein product: CASSPIGQGYSPLHF.

V usage is TRBV20-1 and J usage is TRBJ2-2, with D possibly TRBD2 on 5 matching bases. With 6 bases removed from V and 6 bases from J, the gap between germline ends came to 14 bases. The CDR3 totals 13 residues. Looked up from germline, CDR1 is DFQATT and CDR2 is SNEGSKA (reference sequence). CDR3 sequence: CSAASYVAGELFF. CDR3 DNA: TGCAGTGCCGCTAGCTATGTGGCCGGGGAGCTGTTTTTT.

This clonotype appeared many times. The chain is built from TRBV28 and TRBJ1-3; no reliable D call. The V and J ends lost 7 bases and 0 bases respectively, with 7 bases between them. Germline CDR1 is MDHEN and CDR2 is SYDVKM. This CDR3 region has 13 residues. CDR3 nucleotides: TGTGCCAGCACGGTGAGCTCTGGAAACACCATATATTTT. As protein: CASTVSSGNTIYF.

This chain connects TRBV20-1 to TRBJ2-5; tentatively, D is TRBD1 or TRBD2 (5 bases each). CDR1 and CDR2 (germline): DFQATT, SNEGSKA (reference sequence). This CDR3 contains 14 residues. V lost 0 bases to trimming and J lost 1 base, with 9 bases between them. In DNA, the CDR3 is TGCAGTGCTAGAGATGGGACCTCCCAAGAGACCCAGTACTTC. Translating gives CSARDGTSQETQYF.

This clonotype was seen more than once but under ten times. The rearrangement uses TRBV2 and TRBJ1-5, with 7 bases that match TRBD1. The CDR3 sequence is 15 residues long. The V gene end was trimmed by 7 bases and the J gene end by 2 bases; junction bases not matched to a gene: 8. Germline assignment: CDR1 SNHLY and CDR2 FYNNEI. In nucleotides, the CDR3 is TGTGCCAGCAACCGACAGGGAGGGGGCAATCAGCCCCAGCATTTT. It encodes CASNRQGGGNQPQHF.

The chain joins TRBV15 to TRBJ2-2; D gene uncertain. CDR1 and CDR2 (germline): LNHNV, YYDKDF (reference sequence). CDR3 length: 13 amino acids. With 0 bases removed from V and 4 bases from J, the gap between germline ends came to 3 bases. CDR3 DNA: TGTGCCACCAGCAGAGAGGGCACCGGGGAGCTGTTTTTT. Its protein is CATSREGTGELFF. Looking up the rest from reference TRBV15 and TRBJ2-2 gives the full variable domain: DAMVIQNPRYQVTQFGKPVTLSCSQTLNHNVMYWYQQKSSQAPKLLFHYYDKDFNNEADTPDNFQSRRPNTSFCFLDIRSPGLGDTAMYLCATSREGTGELFFGEGSRLTVL.

This clonotype was detected ten times or more. The rearrangement uses TRBV28 and TRBJ2-3, with unresolved D. V gave up 6 bases and J gave up 0 bases, with 7 bases separating them. Looked up from germline, CDR1 is MDHEN and CDR2 is SYDVKM. The CDR3 length is 13 residues. The CDR3 region has the DNA TGTGCCAGCAGCCGACCTAGCACAGATACGCAGTATTTT. Encoded protein: CASSRPSTDTQYF.

In its sample, this clonotype was seen many times. The V gene is TRBV28, the J gene TRBJ1-5, with D perhaps TRBD1 (5 bases). Between the trimmed V and J ends, which lost 8 bases and 0 bases, there was a span of 8 bases. This CDR3 is 13 amino acids long. Germline values: CDR1 MDHEN, CDR2 SYDVKM. The CDR3 sequence: CASRQGSNQPQHF. DNA for the CDR3: TGTGCCAGCCGCCAGGGTAGCAATCAGCCCCAGCATTTT.

The CDR3 sequence: CASGPLIGPLHF. The CDR3 DNA sequence: TGTGCCAGCGGCCCCTTGATAGGACCCCTCCACTTT. The chain links TRBV27 to TRBJ1-6; D uncertain. CDR3 size: 12 residues. Trimming stripped 8 bases from V and 12 bases from J, with 14 bases between. Germline V CDR1 and CDR2: MNHEY, SMNVEV (reference sequence).

The chain uses TRBV7-9 and TRBJ1-2; no firm D call. Trimming took off 5 bases at V and 1 base at J, with 11 bases between the two ends. From germline, CDR1 is SEHNR and CDR2 FQNEAQ (reference sequence). The CDR3 totals 14 residues. CDR3 in amino acids: CASSPTGYNYGYTF. CDR3 in DNA: TGTGCCAGCAGCCCGACTGGGTATAACTATGGCTACACCTTC.

V and J are TRBV11-1 and TRBJ2-3; no definite D call. CDR3 size: 15 residues. V gave up 3 bases and J gave up 0 bases, with 10 bases separating them. Germline V CDR1 and CDR2: SGHAT, FQDESV (reference sequence). This chain's CDR3 is CASSLLGSSTDTQYF. For the CDR3, the DNA is TGTGCCAGCAGCTTGCTAGGGTCCAGCACAGATACGCAGTATTTT.

The chain couples TRBV7-2 to TRBJ2-3, with D perhaps TRBD2 (6 bases). The CDR3 runs to 14 residues. Germline lookup yields CDR1 SGHTA and CDR2 FQGNSA. V dropped 4 bases and J dropped 5 bases, with 13 bases sitting between them. The CDR3 DNA is TGTGCCAGCAGCTCTCAGCCGGGACTAGATACGCAGTATTTT. It codes for CASSSQPGLDTQYF. Complete variable domain (other parts from reference TRBV7-2 and TRBJ2-3): GAGVSQSPSNKVTEKGKDVELRCDPISGHTALYWYRQSLGQGLEFLIYFQGNSAPDKSGLPSDRFSAERTGGSVSTLTIQRTQQEDSAVYLCASSSQPGLDTQYFGPGTRLTVL.

Only a few counts were recorded for this clonotype. The rearrangement joins TRBV9 to TRBJ2-1; TRBD2 matches 13 bases. Germline V gene lookup returns CDR1 SGDLS and CDR2 YYNGEE. Trimming at V came to 2 bases and at J to 8 bases, leaving 10 bases not matched to a gene. CDR3 length: 17 residues. The CDR3 coding sequence is TGTGCCAGCAGCGTTCGTTTGACTAGCGGGAGGTTCGATGAGCAGTTCTTC. Residues: CASSVRLTSGRFDEQFF.